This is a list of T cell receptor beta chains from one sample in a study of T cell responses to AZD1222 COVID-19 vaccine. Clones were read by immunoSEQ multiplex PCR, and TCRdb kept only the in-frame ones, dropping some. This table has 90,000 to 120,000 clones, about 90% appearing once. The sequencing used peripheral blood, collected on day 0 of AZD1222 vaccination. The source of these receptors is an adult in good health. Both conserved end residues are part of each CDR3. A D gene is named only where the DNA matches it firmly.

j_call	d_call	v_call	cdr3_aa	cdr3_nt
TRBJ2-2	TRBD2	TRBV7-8	CASSPQWAGVFPGELFF	TGTGCCAGCAGCCCCCAATGGGCGGGGGTCTTCCCCGGGGAGCTGTTTTTT
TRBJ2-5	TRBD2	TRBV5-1	CASSWLAGGNQETQYF	TGCGCCAGCAGCTGGTTAGCGGGGGGGAACCAAGAGACCCAGTACTTC
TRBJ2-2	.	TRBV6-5	CASVDRAGLIRELFF	TGTGCCAGCGTGGATAGGGCGGGGTTGATTAGGGAGCTGTTTTTT
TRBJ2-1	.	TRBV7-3	CASSLGRGGNEQFF	TGTGCCAGCAGCTTGGGGCGGGGTGGTAATGAGCAGTTCTTC
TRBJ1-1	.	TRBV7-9	CASSRTGAFAEAFF	TGTGCCAGCAGTCGGACGGGCGCGTTCGCTGAAGCTTTCTTT
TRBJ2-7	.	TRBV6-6	CASSPTTTSYEQYF	TGTGCCAGCAGTCCCACAACTACATCCTACGAGCAGTACTTC
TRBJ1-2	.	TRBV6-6	CASSYAPQDGDYGYTF	TGTGCCAGCAGTTACGCCCCCCAGGACGGGGACTATGGCTACACCTTC
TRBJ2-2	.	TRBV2	CASRAGRLSTGELFF	TGTGCCAGCAGAGCAGGGCGCTTAAGCACCGGGGAGCTGTTTTTT
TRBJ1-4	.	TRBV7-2	CASSFLSGREKLFF	TGTGCCAGCAGCTTTTTGTCCGGGCGGGAAAAACTGTTTTTT
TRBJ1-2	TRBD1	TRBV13	CASSFRQGRAYGYTF	TGTGCCAGCAGCTTTAGACAGGGGAGGGCCTATGGCTACACCTTC
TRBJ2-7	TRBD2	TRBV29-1	CSVEGRGGHEQYF	TGCAGCGTTGAAGGGCGCGGGGGTCACGAGCAGTACTTC
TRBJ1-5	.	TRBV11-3	CASSWQYENQPQHF	TGTGCCAGCAGCTGGCAGTACGAAAATCAGCCCCAGCATTTT
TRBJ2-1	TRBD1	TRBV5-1	CASSLASGTGEQFF	TGCGCCAGCAGCTTGGCGTCAGGGACAGGTGAGCAGTTCTTC
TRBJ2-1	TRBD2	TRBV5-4	CASSRLGAGTGEQFF	TGTGCCAGCAGCCGCCTTGGAGCGGGAACCGGGGAGCAGTTCTTC
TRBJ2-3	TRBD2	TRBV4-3	CASSQGTSDTDTQYF	TGCGCCAGCAGCCAGGGGACTAGCGATACAGATACGCAGTATTTT
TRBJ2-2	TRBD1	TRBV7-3	CASSFSGGTGELFF	TGTGCCAGCAGCTTTTCAGGGGGAACCGGGGAGCTGTTTTTT
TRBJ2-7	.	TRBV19	CASSISGYEQYF	TGTGCCAGTAGTATATCGGGTTACGAGCAGTACTTC